This T cell receptor (beta chain) stems from a study of long-term antiretroviral therapy in people with HIV. Study results and limitations: Versus controls, repertoires in people with HIV had narrower CDR3 length ranges. For ART adherence, viral resistance and therapy changes, no data were available. Even long-term ART left TRB diversity below transplant donor controls, despite gains.

A remark on this clone: The antigen remains undetermined.

CDR3 length equals 14 residues. The V gene's germline CDR1 is SGHRS and CDR2 YFSETQ. The V gene end was trimmed by 4 bases and the J gene end by 5 bases; junction bases not matched to a gene: 5. They ran version v3.0 of the immunoSEQ assay at survey level. The table came from immunoSEQ multiplex PCR; TCRdb's copy has only in-frame clones and leaves some out. This table holds 25,000 to 30,000 clones, about 82% found once. The chain links TRBV5-1 to TRBJ2-2; 7 nucleotides agree with TRBD1. Specimen: unsorted PBMCs, collected 3 years after starting antiretroviral therapy. This receptor was taken from a man aged 35 to 55 with HIV. The CDR3 DNA reads TGCGCCAGCAGCCGGGACAGTTCAACCGGGGAGCTGTTTTTT. Translating gives CASSRDSSTGELFF.